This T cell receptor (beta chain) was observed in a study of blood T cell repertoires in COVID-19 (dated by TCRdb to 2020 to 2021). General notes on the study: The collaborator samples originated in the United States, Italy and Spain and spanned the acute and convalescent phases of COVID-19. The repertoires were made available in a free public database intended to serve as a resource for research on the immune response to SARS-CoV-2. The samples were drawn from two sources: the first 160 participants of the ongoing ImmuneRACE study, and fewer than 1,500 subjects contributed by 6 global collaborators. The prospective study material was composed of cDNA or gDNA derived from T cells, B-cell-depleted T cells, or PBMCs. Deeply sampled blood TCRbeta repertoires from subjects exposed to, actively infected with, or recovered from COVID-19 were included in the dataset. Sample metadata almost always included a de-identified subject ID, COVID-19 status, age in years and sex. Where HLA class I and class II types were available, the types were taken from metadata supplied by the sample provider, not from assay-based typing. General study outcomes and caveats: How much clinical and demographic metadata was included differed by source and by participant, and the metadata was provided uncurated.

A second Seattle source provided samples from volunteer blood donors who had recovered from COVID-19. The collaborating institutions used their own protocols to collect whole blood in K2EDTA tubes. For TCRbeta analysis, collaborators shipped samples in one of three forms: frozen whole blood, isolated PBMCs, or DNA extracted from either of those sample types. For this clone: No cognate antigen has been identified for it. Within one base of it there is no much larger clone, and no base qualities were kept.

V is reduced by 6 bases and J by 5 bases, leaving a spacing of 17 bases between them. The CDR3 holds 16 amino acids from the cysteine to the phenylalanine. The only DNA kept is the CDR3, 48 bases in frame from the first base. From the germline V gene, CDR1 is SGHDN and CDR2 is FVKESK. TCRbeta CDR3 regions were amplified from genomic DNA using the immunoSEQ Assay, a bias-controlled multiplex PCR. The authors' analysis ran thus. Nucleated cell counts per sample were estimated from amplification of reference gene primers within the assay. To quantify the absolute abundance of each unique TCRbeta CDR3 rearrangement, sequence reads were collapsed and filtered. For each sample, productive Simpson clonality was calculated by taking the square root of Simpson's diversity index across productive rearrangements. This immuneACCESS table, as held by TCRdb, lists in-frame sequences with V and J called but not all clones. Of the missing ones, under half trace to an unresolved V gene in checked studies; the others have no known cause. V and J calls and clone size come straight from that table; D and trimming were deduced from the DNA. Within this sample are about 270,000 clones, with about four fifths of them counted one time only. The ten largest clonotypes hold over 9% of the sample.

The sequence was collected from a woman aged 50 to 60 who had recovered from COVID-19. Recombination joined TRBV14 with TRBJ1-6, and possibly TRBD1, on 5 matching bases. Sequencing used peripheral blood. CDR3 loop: CASRHTDPGNNSPLHF. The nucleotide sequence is TGTGCCAGCAGACATACCGATCCAGGGAATAATTCACCCCTCCACTTT.